This T cell receptor (beta chain) is from a study of T cell repertoires in cytomegalovirus infection. V was pared by 0 bases and J by 7 bases, with 18 bases between. The CDR3 contains 15 residues. CDR1 and CDR2 (germline): DFQATT, SNEGSKA (reference sequence). TCRdb passed the reads through MiXCR, listing each CDR3 protein once. The repertoire includes roughly 230,000 distinct CDR3 sequences, 17% of them detected once, and 40% to 55% sits in the top ten. J is TRBJ2-5 and V is TRBV20-1; D not resolved. The receptor was derived from a human donor in good health (CMV status not recorded). Some clones in this sample may be carry-over from other donors' samples. Sequencing used CD8+ T cells from PBMCs. Here the CDR3 reads CSARDRRDALGTQYF. In DNA form, the CDR3 reads TGCAGTGCTAGAGATCGGCGAGATGCCCTTGGGACCCAGTACTTC.